The next 31 T cell receptor beta chains were all read from a single sample in a study of regulatory T cells in long-lasting Graves disease. According to the study, TCR beta libraries were built with iRepertoire HTBI primers and CDR3-region Arm-PCR. Using its own MiXCR run on the multiplex PCR reads, TCRdb lists one record per CDR3 protein. Of under 400,000 distinct CDR3 sequences listed, approximately 15% are singletons. Time point reported: newly diagnosed GD, antithyroid drugs for less than 3 months. Extracted RNA from PBMCs served as the source of the TCR library. The same data also contributed to another study, on T cells in Graves' hyperthyroidism and ophthalmopathy.

The sample here was peripheral blood mononuclear cells (PBMCs), taken at new diagnosis, from a patient treated with antithyroid drugs. The receptors here all came from a man aged 40-55 years with Graves disease.

This clonotype was detected ten times or more. The J gene is TRBJ1-6, the V gene TRBV2, with D possibly TRBD1 on 6 matching bases. The CDR3 is made up of 17 amino acids. Trimming took off 6 bases at V and 2 bases at J, with 17 bases between the two ends. Per the germline V gene, CDR1 is SNHLY and CDR2 is FYNNEI. Here the CDR3 DNA reads TGTGCCAGCAGCGTTATTACAGGGTTCCCCTATAATTCACCCCTCCACTTT. The encoded protein is CASSVITGFPYNSPLHF.

With respect to this clonotype: A much larger clone lies a single base off, so this may be a read error. The chain has TRBV11-3 and TRBJ2-7; D not resolved. Per the germline V gene, CDR1 is SGHNT and CDR2 is YENEEA. This CDR3 is 12 amino acids long. The V gene lost 5 bases and the J gene lost 6 bases, with 11 bases spanning the gap. The DNA of the CDR3 is TGTGCCAGCAGCCCACGCGCCGGCGAGCAGTACTTC. This codes for CASSPRAGEQYF.

This clonotype was seen at least ten times. This chain joins TRBV28 and TRBJ2-6; D is unclear. V was pared by 5 bases and J by 4 bases, with 12 bases between. Germline V gene lookup returns CDR1 MDHEN and CDR2 SYDVKM. The CDR3 runs to 15 residues. The CDR3 DNA reads as TGTGCCAGCAGTCCACTTCAGGCCGGGGCCAACGTCCTGACTTTC. Translating it yields CASSPLQAGANVLTF.

The chain recombines TRBV4-1 with TRBJ2-1, with 8 bases matching TRBD2. V gave up 0 bases and J gave up 3 bases; unmatched junction bases: 4. This CDR3 contains 16 residues. Germline CDR1 is MGHRA and CDR2 is YSYEKL. The CDR3 spells CASSQEGGGLYNEQFF. The CDR3 nucleotides read TGCGCCAGCAGCCAAGAAGGCGGGGGGCTCTACAATGAGCAGTTCTTC.

In this sample, this clonotype turned up many times. The chain is built from TRBV6-5 and TRBJ2-7; 10 bases map to TRBD1. This CDR3 comprises 15 residues. Trimming at V came to 4 bases and at J to 3 bases, leaving 6 bases not matched to a gene. Germline assignment: CDR1 MNHEY and CDR2 SVGAGI. The CDR3 region is CASSLTGTGDYEQYF. The CDR3, as DNA: TGTGCCAGCAGTTTAACCGGGACAGGGGACTACGAGCAGTACTTC.

The chain has TRBV29-1 and TRBJ2-1; D ambiguous. Germline V gene lookup returns CDR1 SQVTM and CDR2 ANQGSEA. V was cut by 4 bases and J by 7 bases, with 17 bases left in between. The CDR3 covers 14 residues. CDR3 region: CSVVGSRSLNEQFF. CDR3 DNA: TGCAGCGTTGTAGGTTCCCGGAGCTTGAATGAGCAGTTCTTC.

The sample holds many counts of this clonotype. Here the CDR3 DNA reads TGTGCCAGCAGCCAGGGACAGGTACAGACCCAGTACTTC. Protein: CASSQGQVQTQYF. The chain recombines TRBV7-2 with TRBJ2-5; 8 positions agree with TRBD1. V lost 5 bases, J lost 6 bases, and 5 bases stayed unmatched. The CDR3 has 13 residues. Germline CDR1 is SGHTA and CDR2 is FQGNSA. The whole variable domain, remainder taken from reference TRBV7-2 and TRBJ2-5, is GAGVSQSPSNKVTEKGKDVELRCDPISGHTALYWYRQSLGQGLEFLIYFQGNSAPDKSGLPSDRFSAERTGGSVSTLTIQRTQQEDSAVYLCASSQGQVQTQYFGPGTRLLVL.

The chain is built from TRBV11-1 and TRBJ1-5, with D maybe TRBD1 (5 bases). Trimming took 4 bases from V and 5 from J, leaving 12 bases between them. CDR3 length: 14 residues. From germline, CDR1 is SGHAT and CDR2 FQDESV (reference sequence). In nucleotides, the CDR3 is TGTGCCAGCAGCTCCACCGACAGCTATCAGCCCCAGCATTTT. This codes for CASSSTDSYQPQHF.

This clonotype was recorded many times. V usage is TRBV24-1 and J usage is TRBJ1-4; a weak D match, TRBD1 (6 bases). The CDR3 sequence is 15 residues long. Per germline, CDR1 KGHDR and CDR2 SFDVKD. With 8 bases removed from V and 3 bases from J, the gap between germline ends came to 15 bases. CDR3 nucleotides: TGTGCCACCAACTACTCCCACAGGGCTAATGAAAAACTGTTTTTT. Its protein is CATNYSHRANEKLFF.

The rearrangement joins TRBV28 to TRBJ2-7; D gene unclear. Trimming cost V 2 bases and J 7 bases, with 27 bases left between them. CDR3 length equals 18 residues. The germline gives CDR1 MDHEN, CDR2 SYDVKM. The DNA for the CDR3 is TGTGCCAGCAGTTTAGATTCGACTCCCGGGCTTTTCGGTCCAGAGCAGTACTTC. As protein: CASSLDSTPGLFGPEQYF.

This rearrangement joins TRBV11-1 to TRBJ2-7; 11 bases fit TRBD1. The germline CDR1 and CDR2 sequences are SGHAT and FQDESV (reference sequence). The CDR3 is 15 residues long. V shed 4 bases and J 0 bases; nucleotides not matched to a gene: 2. The CDR3 bases are TGTGCCAGCAGCTGGACAGGGGGCCTCTCCTACGAGCAGTACTTC. This encodes CASSWTGGLSYEQYF. The entire variable domain, with the rest obtained from reference TRBV11-1 and TRBJ2-7, is as follows: EAEVAQSPRYKITEKSQAVAFWCDPISGHATLYWYRQILGQGPELLVQFQDESVVDDSQLPKDRFSAERLKGVDSTLKIQPAELGDSAMYLCASSWTGGLSYEQYFGPGTRLTVT.

The sample holds many counts of this clonotype. The chain's CDR3 is CASRGPPRDHQPQHF. The CDR3 DNA follows: TGTGCCAGCAGGGGCCCTCCCCGGGATCATCAGCCCCAGCATTTT. The chain joins TRBV2 to TRBJ1-5; D is unclear. CDR1 and CDR2 from the germline V gene are SNHLY and FYNNEI. CDR3 size: 15 residues. V was clipped by 6 bases and J by 5 bases, with 17 bases between them.

CDR3: CAIGREEYGYTF. The CDR3 DNA follows: TGTGCCATCGGTAGGGAGGAGTATGGCTACACCTTC. The chain joins TRBV10-3 to TRBJ1-2; D gene unclear. The CDR3 is 12 amino acids. With 8 bases removed from V and 5 bases from J, the gap between germline ends came to 12 bases. The germline CDR1 and CDR2 sequences are ENHRY and SYGVKD.

This chain links TRBV6-1 with TRBJ1-2; 10 positions match TRBD1. CDR3 length: 16 amino acids. Per germline, CDR1 MNHNS and CDR2 SASEGT. The trim removed 8 bases at V and 4 bases at J, leaving 13 bases unmatched. The CDR3: CASRGTGALGGYGYTF. The CDR3 DNA reads TGTGCCAGCCGCGGGACAGGGGCTTTGGGAGGCTATGGCTACACCTTC.

As to this clonotype: A far larger clone is one base from this, pointing to a likely read error. J is TRBJ2-7 and V is TRBV4-1; TRBD1 aligns across 7 bases. The CDR3 consists of 13 residues. From germline, CDR1 is MGHRA and CDR2 YSYEKL. The CDR3 sequence: CASSQLQGYERYF. The CDR3 DNA is TGCGCCAGCAGCCAATTACAGGGGTACGAGCGGTACTTC.

As to this clonotype: This sequence may be a read error, since a much larger clone differs from it by one base. The gene calls are TRBV28 and TRBJ2-1, with 8 bases identical to TRBD2. The CDR3 totals 16 residues. Germline V gene lookup returns CDR1 MDHEN and CDR2 SYDVKM. The DNA for the CDR3 is TGTGCCAGCAGTCTACTCGGGGGGGGGACCTACAATGAGCAGTCCTTC. Encoded protein: CASSLLGGGTYNEQSF. The full variable domain, in which reference TRBV28 and TRBJ2-1 provide the parts outside the CDR3, is DVKVTQSSRYLVKRTGEKVFLECVQDMDHENMFWYRQDPGLGLRLIYFSYDVKMKEKGDIPEGYSVSREKKERFSLILESASTNQTSMYLCASSLLGGGTYNEQSFGPGTRLTVL.

Regarding this clonotype: This may be a read error: a much more frequent sequence differs by one nucleotide. The CDR3 does not end in the conserved phenylalanine or tryptophan, so this is likely a read error. The chain combines TRBV4-3 with TRBJ2-6; possible D gene TRBD2, 6 bases. CDR1 and CDR2 from the germline V gene are LGHNA and YSLEER. Trimming pared 0 bases from V and 4 bases from J, leaving 10 bases between. This CDR3 has 16 residues. The CDR3 coding sequence is TGCGCCAGCAGCCAAGATCCGGGAGCCGGGGCCAACGTCCTGACTTCC. Its protein is CASSQDPGAGANVLTS.

This clonotype appeared a single time. A far larger clone is one nucleotide away, so this likely arose from a read error. The V and J genes are TRBV6-2 or TRBV6-3 and TRBJ2-5, with 11 bases lining up with TRBD1. In germline, CDR1 is MNHEY, CDR2 SVGEGT. This CDR3 spans 15 amino acids. CDR3 residues: CASSIGQGAWENQYF. Here the CDR3 DNA reads TGTGCCAGCAGCATAGGACAGGGGGCTTGGGAGAACCAGTACTTC.

This clonotype has at least ten counts. This chain joins TRBV5-1 and TRBJ1-1; D perhaps matches TRBD1 (6 bases). The CDR3 spans 16 residues. Trimming cost V 4 bases and J 4 bases, with 20 bases left between them. CDR1 and CDR2 (germline): SGHRS, YFSETQ. The CDR3 spells CASSPGGGRGGTEAFF. In DNA, the CDR3 is TGCGCCAGCAGCCCTGGAGGGGGTAGAGGGGGCACTGAAGCTTTCTTT. The full variable domain, rest sourced from reference TRBV5-1 and TRBJ1-1, is KAGVTQTPRYLIKTRGQQVTLSCSPISGHRSVSWYQQTPGQGLQFLFEYFSETQRNKGNFPGRFSGRQFSNSRSEMNVSTLELGDSALYLCASSPGGGRGGTEAFFGQGTRLTVV.

This clonotype was recorded many times. The chain links TRBV6-1 to TRBJ1-1; D is possibly TRBD1 (6 bases). Trimming cost V 5 bases and J 10 bases, with 14 bases left between them. Germline lookup yields CDR1 MNHNS and CDR2 SASEGT. CDR3 length: 12 residues. The DNA of the CDR3 is TGTGCCAGCAGTTACCCGGGGACACGAGCTTTCTTT. This gives the protein CASSYPGTRAFF.

There are many counts of this clonotype. This chain joins TRBV24-1 and TRBJ2-5; 10 bases fit TRBD2. The V and J ends lost 3 bases and 4 bases, in that order; junction bases with no gene match: 4. Germline CDR1 and CDR2: KGHDR and SFDVKD. CDR3 length: 15 amino acids. DNA of the CDR3: TGTGCCACCAGTGATGTCAGCGGGGGGGGAGAGACCCAGTACTTC. Protein: CATSDVSGGGETQYF.

This clonotype showed up many times. The gene calls are TRBV7-9 and TRBJ1-1, with a possible D match to TRBD1 (6 bases). Germline values: CDR1 SEHNR, CDR2 FQNEAQ (reference sequence). This CDR3 region has 13 residues. V was trimmed by 5 bases and J by 4 bases, leaving 11 bases between them. The CDR3 sequence is CASSEGVFTEAFF. Here the CDR3 DNA reads TGTGCCAGCAGCGAGGGGGTGTTCACTGAAGCTTTCTTT.

Many counts were recorded for this clonotype. The chain recombines TRBV18 with TRBJ2-7; D is uncertain. Trimming stripped 3 bases from V and 2 bases from J, with 14 bases between. The germline V gene has CDR1 KGHSH and CDR2 LQKENI. The CDR3 has 15 residues. The CDR3 is CASSPQRRQTYEQYF. In DNA, the CDR3 is TGTGCCAGCTCACCCCAAAGGCGCCAAACCTACGAGCAGTACTTC.

This clonotype was seen ten or more times. This chain uses TRBV12-3 or TRBV12-4 with TRBJ1-1; the D gene is possibly TRBD1 (6 bases). Trimming removed 8 bases at V and 11 bases at J, with 21 bases between. This CDR3 is built from 13 residues. CDR3 loop: CASGLGGRGKAFF. Written as DNA, the CDR3 is TGTGCCAGCGGACTGGGGGGGAGGGGGAAGGCTTTCTTT.

The sample holds many counts of this clonotype. This chain joins TRBV30 and TRBJ2-3; 9 positions match TRBD1. The CDR3 is 15 amino acids. Losses at the gene ends were 1 base for V and 6 bases for J; bases not matched to a gene: 8. Germline V gene lookup returns CDR1 GTSNPN and CDR2 SVGIG (reference sequence). CDR3 protein: CAWSGGQGWPDTQYF. CDR3 coding DNA: TGTGCCTGGAGTGGGGGACAGGGTTGGCCCGATACGCAGTATTTT.

This clonotype was counted ten times or more. V gene TRBV7-9 combines with J gene TRBJ2-7; 8 bases align to TRBD2. The germline V gene encodes CDR1 SEHNR and CDR2 FQNEAQ (reference sequence). CDR3 size: 14 residues. Trimming cost V 5 bases and J 1 base; bases outside gene matches: 4. The CDR3 nucleotides read TGTGCCAGCAGCGTGCAGCGGGGGTCCTACGAGCAGTACTTC. The encoded protein is CASSVQRGSYEQYF.

The chain employs TRBV11-2 and TRBJ1-5; D call uncertain. From germline, CDR1 is SGHAT and CDR2 FQNNGV. Trimming shortened V by 4 bases and J by 7 bases, and 20 bases separated the two germline ends. The CDR3 loop spans 16 amino acids. DNA for the CDR3: TGTGCCAGCAGCTACCTCCCGGGTGTGGGGAACCAGCCCCAGCATTTT. It codes for CASSYLPGVGNQPQHF.

The rearrangement uses TRBV9 and TRBJ2-2; 8 nucleotides align to TRBD1. CDR1 and CDR2 (germline): SGDLS, YYNGEE. The CDR3 is made up of 15 amino acids. The trim removed 4 bases at V and 9 bases at J, leaving 11 bases unmatched. In DNA, the CDR3 is TGTGCCAGCAGCATTGGAACAGGGGGAGCCAGGGAGCTGTTTTTT. Its protein product is CASSIGTGGARELFF.

This clonotype was found many times. V usage is TRBV6-1 and J usage is TRBJ1-1; maybe TRBD1 (5 bases). Germline CDR1 and CDR2: MNHNS and SASEGT. The CDR3 covers 14 residues. V was trimmed by 6 bases and J by 0 bases, leaving 11 bases between them. CDR3 sequence reads: CASRLKGLNTEAFF. The CDR3 DNA is TGTGCCAGCAGGCTAAAGGGGTTGAACACTGAAGCTTTCTTT.

In its sample, this clonotype was seen many times. The J gene is TRBJ2-5, the V gene TRBV6-9; no clear D gene. The germline V and J ends were trimmed by 4 bases and 5 bases, with 17 bases remaining between them. The CDR3 length is 15 residues. Per germline, CDR1 MNHGY and CDR2 SVAAGI. CDR3 sequence reads: CASSFIRNLGETQYF. The DNA of the CDR3 is TGTGCCAGCAGTTTCATCAGGAACCTGGGTGAGACCCAGTACTTC.

The V call is TRBV29-1, the J call TRBJ1-1; TRBD1 matches 8 bases. With V trimmed by 5 bases and J by 5 bases, 7 bases remained unmatched. Germline values: CDR1 SQVTM, CDR2 ANQGSEA. This CDR3 comprises 13 residues. The CDR3 sequence: CSVSPRGLTEAFF. The CDR3 region has the DNA TGCAGCGTTTCCCCCAGGGGGCTTACTGAAGCTTTCTTT.